A selection of T cell receptor beta chains follows, all from one sample in a study of blood T cell repertoires in COVID-19. Repertoires were generated with immunoSEQ multiplex PCR, while TCRdb's copy carries only in-frame clones and drops some. The table lists 200,000 to 250,000 clones, 70% to 90% of them singletons. Sequencing was carried out using peripheral blood. Receptor source: a woman aged 50 to 60 with active or convalescent COVID-19. Each CDR3 is given without its conserved first and last residue. The order of the fields is V gene, clone size, CDR3 protein. Clone size is not always given. Where it is, it says once, few, many or a class for expanded clones.

TRBV27 once ASSTTRTGYTEAF
TRBV4-2 . ASSGPAGGYGYT
TRBV19 . ASRKGSHEKLF
TRBV5-1 . ASSLVTSEQY
TRBV25-1 . ASRLQEGTEAF
TRBV18 . ASSPSLGTDTQY
TRBV4-1 . ASSYQALAGVSGANVLT
TRBV19 . ASRDRGRDEKLF
TRBV28 . ASSSQLNRGHNEQF
TRBV28 . ASSLISEQGQGAF
TRBV10-3 . AIRPQGTMNTEAF
TRBV5-4 . ASSHPGQENTGELF
TRBV2 . ASSQTRQGQPQH
TRBV27 . ASSLSRAGSNQPQH
TRBV5-4 . ASSLEQGTYNEQF
TRBV28 once ASSTSNTNTEAF
TRBV28 few ASSLSEVGQDPAEAF
TRBV5-1 few ASSLGGLGSGNTIY
TRBV6-5 . ASSYLGGYGYT
TRBV6-5 . ASSQTGNTEAF
TRBV5-1 . ASSRDRTDSGNTIY
TRBV19 . ASFPSAGKIVGNTIY
TRBV5-1 . ASSFDNNYGYT
TRBV20-1 . SASLANGGELF
TRBV12-5 . ASGLVFGQGNTEAF
TRBV21-1 . ASSPQGFEGYT
TRBV29-1 . SVTRGLANTEAF
TRBV27 . ASSPRRFTDTQY
TRBV5-1 . ASSLSGGLPDTQY
TRBV7-9 . ASSFPKTHLEGDTQY
TRBV7-9 few ASSSTGIEAF
TRBV28 . ASSLSGTGNSPLH
TRBV27 once ASSLEGGWTGELF
TRBV28 . ASSLTGSGIQY
TRBV7-9 . ASSLALAGAGEKLF
TRBV5-4 . ASSETGPNYGYT
TRBV7-2 . ASSLGAGLPIGQY
TRBV19 . ASSIGASGSSYNEQF
TRBV28 . ASTPGGEGNQPQH
TRBV28 once ASSLPGLAGFQETQY
TRBV13 few ASSLQPGQGWAGELF
TRBV9 . ASSATGGGYGYT
TRBV12-3/TRBV12-4 . ASGREQPQH
TRBV19 . ASSPRDRPYGYT
TRBV4-1 . ASSQDNPNSPLH
TRBV24-1 . ATSDPRPGGAGANVLT
TRBV2 . ASRTGTGGTNSPLH
TRBV29-1 . SVASGREVRETQY
TRBV19 . ASSISDSFFNYGYT
TRBV7-9 . ASSLGGQGGYGYT
TRBV7-3 few ASSLMAGGPGELF